One sample yielded the 20 T cell receptor beta chains listed below, sequenced in a study of blood T cell repertoires in COVID-19. Clones were sequenced by immunoSEQ multiplex PCR, and TCRdb holds only the in-frame ones, with some missing. This table has a few hundred thousand clones, about 90% appearing once. Sequencing input: PBMCs or T cells enriched from blood (not recorded which). Every receptor here comes from a woman younger than 45 who had recovered from COVID-19.

V is TRBV10-1 and J is TRBJ2-1; 8 bases are shared with TRBD1. The J segment lost 9 bases and the V segment lost 4 bases, leaving 23 bases of the junction unmatched. The V gene's germline CDR1 is WNHNN and CDR2 SYGVQD (reference sequence). The CDR3 loop spans 19 amino acids. CDR3 sequence: CASSGIGTGFHPGNSEQFF. DNA for the CDR3: TGCGCCAGCAGTGGGATCGGGACAGGTTTTCATCCGGGTAATTCTGAGCAGTTCTTC.

The chain carries TRBV12-5 and TRBJ2-5, with D perhaps TRBD1 (5 bases). The CDR3 consists of 13 residues. Germline V gene lookup returns CDR1 LGHNT and CDR2 FRNRAP. V was clipped by 5 bases and J by 7 bases, with 14 bases between them. The CDR3 protein is CASGNLLQGTQYF. DNA for the CDR3: TGTGCTAGTGGTAACCTCCTTCAGGGGACCCAGTACTTC.

The J gene is TRBJ1-2, the V gene TRBV6-1, with D maybe TRBD1 (6 bases). Germline V CDR1 and CDR2: MNHNS, SASEGT. The CDR3 sequence is 16 residues long. The V gene lost 0 bases and the J gene lost 4 bases, with 15 bases spanning the gap. The CDR3 DNA reads TGTGCCAGCAGTGAAGCCTGGCAGGGGCGAGGCTATGGCTACACCTTC. Amino acids: CASSEAWQGRGYGYTF.

This rearrangement joins TRBV28 to TRBJ1-1, with 7 bases aligning to TRBD1. Germline-derived CDR1 and CDR2 are MDHEN and SYDVKM. This CDR3 region has 13 residues. Losses at the gene ends were 6 bases for V and 5 bases for J; bases not matched to a gene: 6. CDR3 bases: TGTGCCAGCAGCCGACAGGGTCGTACTGAAGCTTTCTTT. Residues: CASSRQGRTEAFF.

The chain couples TRBV7-2 to TRBJ1-2; 7 nucleotides align to TRBD1. The CDR3 loop spans 13 amino acids. Germline V gives CDR1 SGHTA, CDR2 FQGNSA. V trimming: 5 bases; J trimming: 6 bases; junction bases outside the gene matches: 6. CDR3 in DNA: TGTGCCAGCAGCGTCGACAGGGCAAATGGCTACACCTTC. Its translation: CASSVDRANGYTF. Combining the CDR3 with reference TRBV7-2 and TRBJ1-2 gives the whole variable domain GAGVSQSPSNKVTEKGKDVELRCDPISGHTALYWYRQSLGQGLEFLIYFQGNSAPDKSGLPSDRFSAERTGGSVSTLTIQRTQQEDSAVYLCASSVDRANGYTFGSGTRLTVV.

The V and J genes are TRBV19 and TRBJ1-2, with 9 positions matching TRBD1. The germline CDR1 and CDR2 sequences are LNHDA and SQIVND (reference sequence). The length of the CDR3 is 15 residues. Trimming removed 5 bases from V and 5 bases from J; junction bases left unmatched: 9. This CDR3 reads CASSPAGQGGYGYTF. CDR3 nucleotide sequence: TGTGCCAGTAGTCCCGCGGGACAGGGAGGATATGGCTACACCTTC.

In this sample, this clone turned up once. The gene calls are TRBV19 and TRBJ1-2; D is unresolved. The CDR3 runs 14 residues. The germline CDR1 and CDR2 sequences are LNHDA and SQIVND (reference sequence). Deletions cut 1 base from V and 0 bases from J, with 6 bases between. This CDR3 reads CASSIGRANYGYTF. The CDR3 nucleotides read TGTGCCAGTAGTATAGGCCGCGCTAACTATGGCTACACCTTC. The whole variable domain, remainder taken from reference TRBV19 and TRBJ1-2, is DGGITQSPKYLFRKEGQNVTLSCEQNLNHDAMYWYRQDPGQGLRLIYYSQIVNDFQKGDIAEGYSVSREKKESFPLTVTSAQKNPTAFYLCASSIGRANYGYTFGSGTRLTVV.

The CDR3 protein is CAWSGASGLEVGYTF. CDR3 nucleotides: TGTGCCTGGAGTGGGGCCTCGGGACTTGAGGTTGGCTACACCTTC. The rearrangement joins TRBV30 to TRBJ1-2; D perhaps matches TRBD1 (5 bases). Germline V gene sequence: CDR1 GTSNPN, CDR2 SVGIG (reference sequence). The CDR3 is 15 residues long. V gave up 1 base and J gave up 7 bases, with 19 bases separating them.

This chain connects TRBV28 to TRBJ1-5; the D gene is possibly TRBD1 (6 bases). V lost 9 bases and J 6 bases, leaving 21 bases between the germline ends. CDR3 size: 15 residues. Germline CDR1 is MDHEN and CDR2 is SYDVKM. CDR3 sequence reads: CASRQLPGDRQPQHF. As DNA, the CDR3 is TGTGCCAGTCGACAGTTACCAGGGGACCGTCAGCCCCAGCATTTT.

J is TRBJ1-5 and V is TRBV14; no definite D call. Trimming took 4 bases from V and 3 from J, leaving 7 bases between them. Germline CDR1 and CDR2: SGHDN and FVKESK. CDR3 length: 13 amino acids. CDR3 coding DNA: TGTGCCAGCAGCCCGACACCCAATCAGCCCCAGCATTTT. Protein sequence: CASSPTPNQPQHF.

The sample holds a few counts of this clone. The rearrangement links TRBV10-3 to TRBJ2-7; TRBD1 might be the D (6 bases). The CDR3 sequence is 13 residues long. Trimming stripped 2 bases from V and 2 bases from J, with 7 bases between. From germline, CDR1 is ENHRY and CDR2 SYGVKD. The CDR3 DNA reads as TGTGCCATCAGTGAGGGGGGCCCCTACGAGCAGTACTTC. Translating it yields CAISEGGPYEQYF.

The rearrangement joins TRBV3-1 (or the pseudogene TRBV3-2) to TRBJ2-5, with 9 bases fitting TRBD1. V gave up 4 bases and J gave up 3 bases; unmatched junction bases: 3. This CDR3 is built from 14 residues. Germline-derived CDR1 and CDR2 are LGHDT and YNNKEL (reference sequence). CDR3 sequence: CASSPRDREETQYF. The CDR3 nucleotides are TGTGCCAGCAGCCCCCGGGACAGGGAAGAGACCCAGTACTTC.

The chain links TRBV20-1 to TRBJ1-2; D gene ambiguous. The V and J ends lost 6 bases and 6 bases respectively, with 11 bases between them. This CDR3 contains 11 residues. CDR1 and CDR2 (germline): DFQATT, SNEGSKA (reference sequence). CDR3 DNA sequence: TGCAGTGCGCGGGGTCCCGATGGCTACACCTTC. Its protein product is CSARGPDGYTF.

CDR3 sequence: CASTQRSSYEQYF. The CDR3 nucleotides read TGTGCCAGTACTCAGAGGAGCTCCTACGAGCAGTACTTC. This chain connects TRBV21-1 to TRBJ2-7; TRBD2 is the table's D call and was not checked against the DNA. TRBV21-1 is a known pseudogene. The CDR3 is made up of 13 amino acids.

The chain carries TRBV13 and TRBJ2-7; no clear D gene. The CDR3 contains 14 residues. The V gene lost 0 bases and the J gene lost 0 bases, with 6 bases spanning the gap. From germline, CDR1 is PRHDT and CDR2 FYEKMQ (reference sequence). CDR3 nucleotide sequence: TGTGCCAGCAGCTTAGGCCCCAGCTCCTACGAGCAGTACTTC. It is translated as CASSLGPSSYEQYF.

DNA of the CDR3: TGTGCCAGCAGTTTAGTCTCGGGTGGCGAACTGTTTTTT. Translated: CASSLVSGGELFF. This chain uses TRBV12-3 or TRBV12-4 with TRBJ1-4; D not resolved. There are 13 residues in the CDR3. V gave up 1 base and J gave up 12 bases, with 12 bases separating them.

The chain joins TRBV5-1 to TRBJ1-2; 8 bases are shared with TRBD1. V was clipped by 7 bases and J by 7 bases; unmatched bases: 12. The CDR3 is 14 residues long. Germline V gene lookup returns CDR1 SGHRS and CDR2 YFSETQ. The CDR3 sequence is CASRAPTGGGGYTF. CDR3 DNA: TGCGCCAGCCGCGCCCCAACAGGGGGTGGTGGCTACACCTTC.

This clone was observed once. The chain links TRBV7-6 to TRBJ2-5; 9 bases are a match to TRBD2. V lost 4 bases and J lost 4; bases outside the gene matches: 4. CDR3 length: 14 residues. Germline CDR1 reads SGHVS; CDR2 reads FNYEAQ. CDR3 loop: CASSSGTSRETQYF. The CDR3 region has the DNA TGTGCCAGCAGCTCAGGGACTAGCCGAGAGACCCAGTACTTC.

The rearrangement joins TRBV19 to TRBJ1-1; 7 bases align to TRBD1. With V trimmed by 6 bases and J by 3 bases, 4 bases remained unmatched. CDR1 and CDR2 (germline): LNHDA, SQIVND (reference sequence). This CDR3 contains 13 residues. The CDR3: CASRNRGDTEAFF. The CDR3 DNA reads as TGTGCCAGTAGAAACAGGGGTGACACTGAAGCTTTCTTT.

The chain combines TRBV5-1 with TRBJ2-1; D unresolved. Trimming took 1 base from V and 4 from J, leaving 12 bases between them. Germline V lookup: CDR1 SGHRS, CDR2 YFSETQ. The CDR3 extends over 15 amino acids. CDR3 in DNA: TGCGCCAGCAGCTTGAGTCGTGGGCCATACAATGAGCAGTTCTTC. This codes for CASSLSRGPYNEQFF.